This TCR beta chain was documented in a study of T cells in Graves' hyperthyroidism and ophthalmopathy. Amplified TCR beta CDR3 regions came from RNA transcripts. HTBI primers were employed in a first-round RT-PCR of the TCR CDR3. TCRdb processed the multiplex PCR reads anew with MiXCR; each CDR3 protein has one entry. The sample has over 300,000 distinct CDR3 sequences; about an eighth are singletons. The V gene lost 6 bases and the J gene lost 4 bases, with 15 bases spanning the gap. The CDR3 loop spans 14 amino acids. In germline, CDR1 is MDHEN, CDR2 SYDVKM. Uncontrolled infections, other autoimmune diseases, pregnancy or lactation led to exclusion of patients. This clonotype was counted ten times or more.

V usage is TRBV28 and J usage is TRBJ1-2; D is possibly TRBD1 (5 bases). The TCR originated in a woman between 40 and 50 years old with Graves' ophthalmopathy. Sequencing was carried out using blood. As DNA, the CDR3 is TGTGCCAGCAGGCCGGGGCCGGTTCTCTATGGCTACACCTTC. Its protein is CASRPGPVLYGYTF.